This TCR beta chain was documented in a study of cytomegalovirus exposure and HLA in healthy donors. The overall study: Approximately 85 million unique TCRs from HLA-typed donors were held in an early data release. Whole-study results and caveats: A later analysis by the authors found several of the most significant clusters apparently linked to common viral pathogens. A later examination showed that TCR association rates differed by HLA locus, with DRB1 most and HLA-C fewest.

The germline V gene has CDR1 SGHTA and CDR2 FQGNSA. Germline trimming cut 1 base from V and 7 bases from J; bases unmatched to any gene: 20. The CDR3 length is 19 residues. Concerning this clone: The antigen is not known.

The donors (healthy individuals) were bone marrow donors. With 60 Vbeta and 13 Jbeta primers, the PCR was carried out. Generated by immunoSEQ multiplex PCR, the TCRdb table keeps only in-frame clones and is missing some. This sample lists about 30,000 clones; its ten largest clones have 4.5% to 5.5%. Material for sequencing was PBMCs. V gene TRBV7-2 combines with J gene TRBJ1-2, with 8 bases fitting TRBD1. This receptor was identified in a female donor in good health and CMV-seronegative. The chain's CDR3 is CASSLELGHSRGPEAGYTF. CDR3 DNA sequence: TGTGCCAGCAGCTTAGAGCTAGGCCACAGCAGGGGGCCCGAGGCTGGCTACACCTTC.